These 9 T cell receptor beta chains came from one sample sequenced in a study of OX40 agonist ivuxolimab in advanced cancers. Using immunoSEQ multiplex PCR, the repertoire was profiled, and TCRdb retains in-frame clones only, with some absent. Among just under 95,000 clones, roughly 91% were seen once, and the ten largest hold about 0.29%. Sequences were derived from CD4+ or CD8+ T cells sorted from blood, sampled in a trial of the OX40 agonist ivuxolimab. These receptors originate from an adult with an advanced solid tumor such as melanoma, head and neck, liver or kidney cancer.

The genes are TRBV5-4 and TRBJ2-3; 8 positions match TRBD2. Germline V gives CDR1 SGHNT, CDR2 YYREEE (reference sequence). The junction had 7 bases not matched to a gene; V was cut back by 4 bases and J by 6 bases. The CDR3 loop spans 14 amino acids. The CDR3 region has the DNA TGTGCCAGCAGCCCGGGGGGGGCAGCGGATACGCAGTATTTT. Its protein product is CASSPGGAADTQYF. The whole variable domain, remainder taken from reference TRBV5-4 and TRBJ2-3, is ETGVTQSPTHLIKTRGQQVTLRCSSQSGHNTVSWYQQALGQGPQFIFQYYREEENGRGNFPPRFSGLQFPNYSSELNVNALELDDSALYLCASSPGGAADTQYFGPGTRLTVL.

This chain uses TRBV27 with TRBJ2-7, with 8 bases fitting TRBD1. CDR3 length: 14 amino acids. Germline loops: CDR1 MNHEY, CDR2 SMNVEV (reference sequence). The J segment lost 7 bases and the V segment lost 3 bases, leaving 8 bases of the junction unmatched. The CDR3 nucleotides read TGTGCCAGCAGTTTTGCCGGACAGGGCCGGGAGCAGTACTTC. It encodes CASSFAGQGREQYF.

The J gene is TRBJ2-7, the V gene TRBV5-1; 9 nucleotides line up with TRBD1. CDR3 length: 17 residues. Trimming removed 4 bases from V and 2 bases from J; junction bases left unmatched: 13. CDR1 is SGHRS and CDR2 is YFSETQ in the germline V gene. The chain's CDR3 is CASSISKLGTGTYEQYF. The CDR3, as DNA: TGCGCCAGCAGCATCTCTAAATTGGGGACAGGGACCTACGAGCAGTACTTC.

The J gene is TRBJ1-5, the V gene TRBV19, with 7 nucleotides matching TRBD1. Losses at the gene ends were 7 bases for V and 2 bases for J; bases not matched to a gene: 5. The CDR3 has 14 residues. Germline CDR1 is LNHDA and CDR2 is SQIVND (reference sequence). DNA for the CDR3: TGTGCCAGTACCCCCGGGACAGGCAATCAGCCCCAGCATTTT. This sequence encodes CASTPGTGNQPQHF.

The chain combines TRBV5-8 with TRBJ2-1, with D perhaps matching TRBD1 (5 bases). Germline CDR1 SGHTS, CDR2 YDEGEE. This CDR3 is built from 11 residues. The V and J ends lost 5 bases and 9 bases respectively, with 9 bases between them. The CDR3: CASRKGFEQFF. The CDR3 DNA reads TGTGCCAGCAGAAAGGGGTTTGAGCAGTTCTTC.

This sequence joins TRBV6-5 and TRBJ2-5; 8 bases fit TRBD2. This CDR3 has 15 residues. V lost 8 bases, J lost 6 bases, and 14 bases stayed unmatched. Germline loops: CDR1 MNHEY, CDR2 SVGAGI. The CDR3 bases are TGTGCCAGCTCCATTACCCGGGGGGGCCCGAAGACCCAGTACTTC. It encodes CASSITRGGPKTQYF.

This clone was found once. V and J are TRBV27 and TRBJ2-1, with D perhaps matching TRBD1 (5 bases). There are 17 residues in the CDR3. V shed 8 bases and J shed 0 bases, with 20 bases lying between them. CDR1 and CDR2 from the germline V gene are MNHEY and SMNVEV (reference sequence). CDR3 protein: CASPPPGPPSSYNEQFF. CDR3 DNA: TGTGCCAGCCCCCCCCCAGGGCCCCCCAGCTCCTACAATGAGCAGTTCTTC.

The gene calls are TRBV20-1 and TRBJ2-5; D gene ambiguous. V lost 2 bases to trimming and J lost 2 bases, with 3 bases between them. CDR3 length: 11 residues. Germline V lookup: CDR1 DFQATT, CDR2 SNEGSKA (reference sequence). The CDR3 DNA reads TGCAGTGCTAGACAGCAAGAGACCCAGTACTTC. As protein: CSARQQETQYF.

A note on this clone: Compared with germline, one end of the junction differs, possibly owing to a read error. The chain is built from TRBV4-3 and TRBJ2-6; D remains unclear. This CDR3 region has 16 residues. Germline assignment: CDR1 LGHNA and CDR2 YSLEER. In DNA form, the CDR3 reads TGCGCCAGCAGTCAAGAGTGGAGCTCTGGGGCCAACGTCCTGACTTTC. It codes for CASSQEWSSGANVLTF.